The clone carrying this T cell receptor beta chain was recorded only once. V gave up 9 bases and J gave up 5 bases, with 13 bases separating them. CDR1 MNHEY and CDR2 SVGAGI come from the germline V gene. The CDR3 has 12 residues. This record belongs to a study of control samples from healthy donors and cancer patients. Only in-frame clones appear in the TCRdb table, and some are missing; sequencing was by immunoSEQ multiplex PCR. This table has 100,000 to 150,000 clones, 80% to 95% appearing once. The receptor was isolated from a man in his late teens or twenties in good health. Sequenced material: blood. This chain connects TRBV6-5 to TRBJ2-5; D gene uncertain. The CDR3 DNA reads as TGTGCCAGTCAGAGACCGGATGAGACCCAGTACTTC. As protein: CASQRPDETQYF.